These 21 T cell receptor beta chains originate from one sample sequenced in a study of cytomegalovirus exposure and HLA in healthy donors listed by TCRdb under 2017. The library was generated by the immunoSEQ multiplex PCR assay. The multiplex PCR relied on a mix of 60 forward primers for TCR Vbeta segments and 13 reverse primers for TCR Jbeta segments. TCRdb limited this immuneACCESS table to in-frame rearrangements with V and J called. A share of clones is missing; checked studies link under half to unresolved V genes, and the rest is unexplained. The sample table contains tens of thousands of clones; only one count was recorded for 79% of them. The ten largest make up about 22% of the sample. Sample: PBMCs. The receptors were sampled from a woman aged 35 to 49 in good health and CMV-seropositive.

The rearrangement uses TRBV19 and TRBJ1-4; D remains unclear. From germline, CDR1 is LNHDA and CDR2 SQIVND (reference sequence). The CDR3 consists of 12 residues. The V gene lost 7 bases and the J gene lost 15 bases, with 18 bases spanning the gap. In DNA, the CDR3 is TGTGCCAGTACCACCCCACCCGGGAGATTGTTTTTT. Its translation: CASTTPPGRLFF.

The chain's CDR3 is CASSPNLGTGGINIQYF. The CDR3 DNA follows: TGTGCCAGCTCACCGAATTTAGGGACAGGGGGCATAAACATTCAGTACTTC. The gene calls are TRBV18 and TRBJ2-4; 12 nucleotides align to TRBD1. Germline V CDR1 and CDR2: KGHSH, LQKENI. This CDR3 spans 17 amino acids. The junction had 9 bases not matched to a gene; V was cut back by 3 bases and J by 6 bases.

The V call is TRBV27, the J call TRBJ2-2; no firm D call. Per germline, CDR1 MNHEY and CDR2 SMNVEV (reference sequence). The CDR3 spans 14 residues. Trimming took 0 bases from V and 3 from J, leaving 5 bases between them. CDR3 loop: CASSLSADTGELFF. Written as DNA, the CDR3 is TGTGCCAGCAGTTTATCCGCGGACACCGGGGAGCTGTTTTTT.

V gene TRBV9 combines with J gene TRBJ1-5; D possibly corresponds to TRBD1 (5 bases). Germline loops: CDR1 SGDLS, CDR2 YYNGEE. The CDR3 runs 15 residues. V was shortened by 1 base and J by 4 bases, with 12 bases between the two germline ends. This CDR3 is CASSVFGGENQPQHF. The CDR3 nucleotides are TGTGCCAGCAGCGTATTTGGAGGGGAAAATCAGCCCCAGCATTTT.

The V and J genes are TRBV9 and TRBJ1-3; no definite D call. Germline CDR1 reads SGDLS; CDR2 reads YYNGEE. CDR3 length: 16 amino acids. The V end was cut by 3 bases, the J end by 0 bases, with 13 bases between. In DNA, the CDR3 is TGTGCCAGCAGCGGACCCCGGAGGAGCTCTGGAAACACCATATATTTT. It yields the protein CASSGPRRSSGNTIYF.

This rearrangement joins TRBV7-9 to TRBJ2-6; D unclear. CDR3 size: 15 residues. CDR1 is SEHNR and CDR2 is FQNEAQ in the germline V gene (reference sequence). V shed 3 bases and J shed 1 base, with 7 bases lying between them. CDR3 in amino acids: CASSFSGSGANVLTF. In nucleotides, the CDR3 is TGTGCCAGCAGCTTTTCGGGTTCTGGGGCCAACGTCCTGACTTTC.

This clone was observed a few times. This chain uses TRBV7-9 with TRBJ1-2, with TRBD1 matching 7 bases. This CDR3 comprises 14 residues. Trimming took 1 base from V and 2 from J; bases not matched to a gene: 1. Germline assignment: CDR1 SEHNR and CDR2 FQNEAQ (reference sequence). This chain's CDR3 is CASSLGGQNYGYTF. DNA of the CDR3: TGTGCCAGCAGCTTAGGGGGACAGAACTATGGCTACACCTTC. The full variable domain, completed using reference TRBV7-9 and TRBJ1-2, is DTGVSQNPRHKITKRGQNVTFRCDPISEHNRLYWYRQTLGQGPEFLTYFQNEAQLEKSRLLSDRFSAERPKGSFSTLEIQRTEQGDSAMYLCASSLGGQNYGYTFGSGTRLTVV.

V is TRBV29-1 and J is TRBJ2-6, with no clear D. Deletions cut 7 bases from V and 2 bases from J, with 12 bases between. Germline CDR1 and CDR2: SQVTM and ANQGSEA. The CDR3 extends over 14 amino acids. The CDR3 DNA sequence: TGCAGCGACGTACTACGCACTGGGGCCAACGTCCTGACTTTC. Its translation: CSDVLRTGANVLTF.

This chain connects TRBV5-6 to TRBJ1-4, with 8 bases lining up with TRBD1. The junction had 1 base not matched to a gene; V was cut back by 4 bases and J by 8 bases. There are 12 residues in the CDR3. Germline V CDR1 and CDR2: SGHDT, YYEEEE. CDR3 amino acids: CASSQGAEKLFF. CDR3 coding DNA: TGTGCCAGCAGCCAGGGGGCAGAAAAACTGTTTTTT.

This chain links TRBV27 with TRBJ2-2, with a possible D match to TRBD2 (5 bases). The CDR3 is 14 residues long. Germline V gene lookup returns CDR1 MNHEY and CDR2 SMNVEV (reference sequence). The V end was cut by 5 bases, the J end by 3 bases, with 10 bases between. CDR3 loop: CASSALAYTGELFF. CDR3 coding DNA: TGTGCCAGCAGTGCCCTAGCCTACACCGGGGAGCTGTTTTTT.

The gene calls are TRBV9 and TRBJ2-7; 7 positions agree with TRBD2. CDR3 size: 14 residues. V lost 0 bases to trimming and J lost 2 bases; unmatched junction nucleotides: 2. The germline CDR1 and CDR2 sequences are SGDLS and YYNGEE. The CDR3 protein is CASSVERGPYEQYF. CDR3 sequence (DNA): TGTGCCAGCAGCGTAGAGCGGGGCCCCTACGAGCAGTACTTC.

A single count supports this clone. This sequence joins TRBV6-5 and TRBJ1-5; 7 bases agree with TRBD1. The CDR3 runs 15 residues. From germline, CDR1 is MNHEY and CDR2 SVGAGI. Losses at the gene ends were 5 bases for V and 4 bases for J; bases not matched to a gene: 8. The CDR3 spells CASSNNRGRNQPQHF. CDR3 bases: TGTGCCAGCAGTAATAACAGGGGACGGAATCAGCCCCAGCATTTT.

A single count supports this clone. The V and J genes are TRBV11-3 and TRBJ2-1, with 9 positions matching TRBD2. The V gene's germline CDR1 is SGHNT and CDR2 YENEEA. The length of the CDR3 is 14 residues. J gave up 4 bases and V 3 bases, and 1 base lay outside the gene matches. The CDR3 coding sequence is TGTGCCAGCAGCTTTACTAGCGGGTACAATGAGCAGTTCTTC. Its protein is CASSFTSGYNEQFF.

The chain has TRBV5-1 and TRBJ2-7, with D possibly TRBD2 on 6 matching bases. Per germline, CDR1 SGHRS and CDR2 YFSETQ. V lost 3 bases and J 1 base, leaving 8 bases between the germline ends. The length of the CDR3 is 13 residues. Here the CDR3 DNA reads TGCGCCAGCAGCTGGGACTCATCCTACGAGCAGTACTTC. It translates to CASSWDSSYEQYF.

The rearrangement links TRBV6-5 to TRBJ1-6; no clear D. Germline V gives CDR1 MNHEY, CDR2 SVGAGI. The CDR3 runs to 13 residues. V lost 5 bases to trimming and J lost 7 bases, with 9 bases between them. The CDR3, as DNA: TGTGCCAGCAGTCCACACACAAATTCACCCCTCCACTTT. Protein sequence: CASSPHTNSPLHF.

Of note for this clone: Distinct nucleotide sequences in the sample also encode this CDR3. This sequence joins TRBV5-1 and TRBJ2-7; D is unclear. Germline V gene sequence: CDR1 SGHRS, CDR2 YFSETQ. V lost 0 bases and J 6 bases, leaving 4 bases between the germline ends. This CDR3 spans 11 amino acids. CDR3 DNA sequence: TGCGCCAGCAGCTTGGCCGGCGAGCAGTACTTC. As protein: CASSLAGEQYF.

This clone appeared a few times. The chain's CDR3 is CASSWNTGAKETQYF. The CDR3, as DNA: TGCGCCAGCAGCTGGAACACAGGGGCGAAAGAGACCCAGTACTTC. The chain is built from TRBV5-1 and TRBJ2-5; 7 bases match TRBD1. V shed 3 bases, J shed 3 bases, and the junction held 8 bases outside the gene matches. The CDR3 runs to 15 residues. The germline gives CDR1 SGHRS, CDR2 YFSETQ.

V gene TRBV6-5 combines with J gene TRBJ2-1; TRBD1 matches at 8 bases. The V segment lost 0 bases and the J segment 8 bases; nucleotides outside the gene matches: 9. There are 16 residues in the CDR3. Germline V gives CDR1 MNHEY, CDR2 SVGAGI. As DNA, the CDR3 is TGTGCCAGCAGTTACTCGATATTACAGGGGGTCTATGAGCAGTTCTTC. Translating it yields CASSYSILQGVYEQFF.

This chain connects TRBV6-1 to TRBJ2-7; weak D call: TRBD2 (6 bases). Trimming stripped 4 bases from V and 0 bases from J, with 16 bases between. CDR1 and CDR2 (germline): MNHNS, SASEGT. The CDR3 extends over 16 amino acids. The CDR3 sequence is CASSGGLASPSYEQYF. CDR3 DNA: TGTGCCAGCAGTGGAGGGCTAGCGAGCCCCTCCTACGAGCAGTACTTC.

The J gene is TRBJ1-1, the V gene TRBV5-1; D may be TRBD1 (5 bases). The length of the CDR3 is 18 residues. V lost 1 base to trimming and J lost 2 bases, with 21 bases between them. From germline, CDR1 is SGHRS and CDR2 YFSETQ. The CDR3 sequence: CASSLRAPTVTANTEAFF. CDR3 bases: TGCGCCAGCAGCTTGCGGGCTCCGACAGTCACGGCAAACACTGAAGCTTTCTTT.

This sequence joins TRBV5-1 and TRBJ2-1; D unresolved. The ends were cut back, 5 bases at V and 6 bases at J, with 12 bases in the middle. The germline V gene encodes CDR1 SGHRS and CDR2 YFSETQ. The CDR3 loop spans 13 amino acids. CDR3 protein: CASRSGVVNEQFF. For the CDR3, the DNA is TGCGCCAGCAGGAGTGGAGTAGTCAATGAGCAGTTCTTC.